A selection of T cell receptor beta chains follows, all from one sample in a study of cytomegalovirus exposure and HLA in healthy donors. Generated by immunoSEQ multiplex PCR, the TCRdb table keeps only in-frame clones and is missing some. The sample gives some 110,000 clones, 76% of which show up once; roughly 15% is in the top ten. What was sequenced was PBMCs. The receptors come from a man in his fifties or sixties in good health and CMV-seropositive. The CDR3 runs from the conserved cysteine through the conserved F or W. D genes are given only for firm matches. Some rows mark clone size as missing; the rest say once, few, many or name a class of expanded clone.

>15|TRBJ2-5|.|TRBD1|TRBV5-4
CASSQGDRAGETQYF
TGTGCCAGCAGCCAGGGCGACAGGGCGGGAGAGACCCAGTACTTC
>13|TRBJ2-1|.|.|TRBV29-1
CSAQTGTIYEQFF
TGCAGCGCCCAAACCGGGACAATCTATGAGCAGTTCTTC
>15|TRBJ1-1|.|TRBD1|TRBV5-1
CASRERTGGNTEAFF
TGCGCCAGCAGAGAAAGGACAGGAGGGAACACTGAAGCTTTCTTT
>14|TRBJ1-5|.|TRBD1|TRBV28
CASRPGQGGQPQHF
TGTGCCAGCAGACCGGGACAGGGGGGTCAGCCCCAGCATTTT
>13|TRBJ2-7|.|.|TRBV19
CASSPRGRDEQYF
TGTGCCAGTAGTCCCAGGGGTCGGGACGAGCAGTACTTC
>13|TRBJ1-1|.|TRBD1|TRBV18
CASSRGQDTEAFF
TGTGCCAGCTCACGGGGACAGGACACTGAAGCTTTCTTT
>15|TRBJ2-3|.|TRBD1|TRBV27
CASRKLGQASGTQYF
TGTGCCAGCCGAAAACTAGGACAGGCTTCGGGTACGCAGTATTTT
>14|TRBJ1-6|.|.|TRBV7-9
CASSSQGSDTPLHF
TGTGCCAGCAGCTCACAGGGATCAGATACACCCCTCCACTTT
>19|TRBJ2-1|.|TRBD2|TRBV27
CASSLSGLAGGSSYNEQFF
TGTGCCAGCAGTTTAAGCGGACTAGCGGGAGGGAGCTCCTACAATGAGCAGTTCTTC
>17|TRBJ2-3|.|TRBD2|TRBV28
CASSLPGLAGNSDTQYF
TGTGCCAGCAGTCTACCGGGACTAGCGGGAAATTCAGATACGCAGTATTTT
>15|TRBJ1-5|.|.|TRBV7-8
CASSPERYSNQPQHF
TGTGCCAGCAGCCCAGAGAGGTATAGCAATCAGCCCCAGCATTTT
>14|TRBJ1-1|.|TRBD1|TRBV7-8
CASTFDRGVTEAFF
TGTGCCAGCACCTTCGACAGGGGGGTTACTGAAGCTTTCTTT
>17|TRBJ2-7|.|TRBD2|TRBV6-4
CASSYPPPSGCAYEQYF
TGTGCCAGCAGTTACCCCCCCCCTAGCGGGTGTGCCTACGAGCAGTACTTC
>15|TRBJ2-5|few|TRBD1|TRBV5-1
CASSTYGTGEETQYF
TGCGCCAGCAGCACATACGGGACAGGGGAGGAGACCCAGTACTTC
>14|TRBJ2-5|.|.|TRBV11-2
CASNPWGQEETQYF
TGTGCCAGCAACCCATGGGGCCAGGAAGAGACCCAGTACTTC
>11|TRBJ1-6|.|.|TRBV14
CASSQETPLHF
TGTGCCAGCAGCCAGGAGACACCCCTCCACTTT
>15|TRBJ1-1|.|TRBD1|TRBV5-1
CASSRRQGMNTEAFF
TGCGCCAGCAGCAGGAGACAGGGGATGAACACTGAAGCTTTCTTT
>13|TRBJ2-2|.|TRBD1|TRBV7-2
CASTKQGAGELFF
TGTGCCAGCACAAAACAGGGGGCCGGGGAGCTGTTTTTT
>13|TRBJ2-3|.|TRBD2|TRBV19
CASKLAGTDTQYF
TGTGCCAGTAAACTAGCGGGGACAGATACGCAGTATTTT
>14|TRBJ1-1|few|.|TRBV11-3
CASSARTANTEAFF
TGTGCCAGCAGCGCCCGGACAGCAAACACTGAAGCTTTCTTT
>15|TRBJ1-6|.|.|TRBV6-5
CATHRESSYNSPLHF
TGTGCCACCCACAGGGAGAGCTCCTATAATTCACCCCTCCACTTT
>13|TRBJ2-7|.|.|TRBV10-1
CASSGAGPYEQYF
TGCGCCAGCAGTGGGGCCGGTCCCTACGAGCAGTACTTC
>13|TRBJ1-2|.|.|TRBV2
CASNGDTDYGYTF
TGTGCCAGCAATGGGGACACTGACTATGGCTACACCTTC
>15|TRBJ2-7|few|.|TRBV2
CASGAGDTRSYEQYF
TGTGCCAGCGGAGCAGGGGACACCCGCTCCTACGAGCAGTACTTC
>16|TRBJ2-1|.|TRBD2|TRBV5-1
CASSSPSGSTYNEQFF
TGCGCCAGCAGCTCACCTAGCGGATCAACCTACAATGAGCAGTTCTTC
>13|TRBJ1-5|.|.|TRBV2
CATGGQPNQPQHF
TGTGCCACCGGCGGGCAGCCTAATCAGCCCCAGCATTTT
>14|TRBJ2-3|.|.|TRBV7-9
CASSLVSYTDTQYF
TGTGCCAGCAGCTTAGTGTCCTACACAGATACGCAGTATTTT
>11|TRBJ2-7|.|.|TRBV7-9
CSSSYSYEQYF
TGTTCCAGCAGCTACAGCTACGAGCAGTACTTC
>15|TRBJ2-3|.|.|TRBV10-1
CASSEFRRGTDTQYF
TGCGCCAGCAGTGAGTTTCGTCGGGGGACAGATACGCAGTATTTT
>14|TRBJ2-3|.|.|TRBV29-1
CSVAGVSSTDTQYF
TGCAGCGTTGCCGGGGTCTCTAGCACAGATACGCAGTATTTT
>15|TRBJ2-6|.|.|TRBV5-1
CASSQTGLGANVLTF
TGCGCCAGCAGCCAAACAGGGTTAGGGGCCAACGTCCTGACTTTC
>11|TRBJ2-7|.|.|TRBV20-1
CSATFTYEQYF
TGCAGTGCGACTTTTACCTACGAGCAGTACTTC
>16|TRBJ2-7|.|TRBD1|TRBV4-3
CASSQGAGTGLYEQYF
TGCGCCAGCAGCCAAGGGGCCGGGACAGGGTTATACGAGCAGTACTTC
>14|TRBJ2-7|once|TRBD2|TRBV29-1
CSVEASGGAYEQYF
TGCAGCGTGGAGGCTAGCGGGGGGGCCTACGAGCAGTACTTC
>14|TRBJ1-5|.|.|TRBV6-1
CASSEAGGNQPQHF
TGTGCCAGCAGTGAAGCGGGGGGGAATCAGCCCCAGCATTTT
>15|TRBJ1-2|few|.|TRBV21-1
CASSPWGGRYYGYTF
TGTGCCAGCAGTCCTTGGGGGGGTCGGTACTATGGCTACACCTTC
>12|TRBJ2-1|.|.|TRBV11-2
CASSRDYNEQFF
TGTGCCAGCAGTCGGGACTACAATGAGCAGTTCTTC
>14|TRBJ2-3|.|.|TRBV6-6
CASSYSDSADTQYF
TGTGCCAGCAGTTACTCGGACAGCGCAGATACGCAGTATTTT
>14|TRBJ1-5|.|.|TRBV6-6
CASSYARRDQPQHF
TGTGCCAGCAGTTACGCTAGGAGGGATCAGCCCCAGCATTTT
>15|TRBJ2-5|.|TRBD2|TRBV10-1
CASSESGLAGETQYF
TGCGCCAGCAGTGAGTCTGGGCTAGCGGGCGAGACCCAGTACTTC
>17|TRBJ2-1|.|.|TRBV27
CASSSPGQSSSYNEQFF
TGTGCCAGCAGTTCTCCGGGACAATCGAGCTCCTACAATGAGCAGTTCTTC
>13|TRBJ1-1|few|.|TRBV7-9
CASSLSMNTEAFF
TGTGCCAGCAGCCTCTCTATGAACACTGAAGCTTTCTTT
>14|TRBJ2-1|few|TRBD2|TRBV5-4
CASTDGLAWDEQFF
TGTGCCAGCACCGACGGACTAGCGTGGGATGAGCAGTTCTTC
>14|TRBJ2-1|.|.|TRBV25-1
CASSPLSDYNEQFF
TGTGCCAGCAGCCCTTTGAGCGACTACAATGAGCAGTTCTTC
>14|TRBJ2-1|.|TRBD1|TRBV5-1
CASSFWTGNNEQFF
TGCGCCAGCAGCTTTTGGACAGGGAACAATGAGCAGTTCTTC
>13|TRBJ2-5|.|.|TRBV5-1
CASSLAAGETQYF
TGCGCCAGCAGCTTGGCCGCAGGAGAGACCCAGTACTTC
>19|TRBJ1-1|.|TRBD1|TRBV28
CASSLSYRLTGALNTEAFF
TGTGCCAGCAGTTTATCTTACCGCTTGACAGGGGCGTTGAACACTGAAGCTTTCTTT
>13|TRBJ2-7|.|TRBD1|TRBV28
CASSRDRGNEQYF
TGTGCCAGCAGCCGGGACAGAGGGAACGAGCAGTACTTC
>16|TRBJ1-6|.|.|TRBV15
CATSSAYRDTNSPLHF
TGTGCCACCAGCAGTGCATACCGGGACACAAATTCACCCCTCCACTTT
>13|TRBJ1-5|.|.|TRBV28
CASSLFGDQPQHF
TGTGCCAGCAGTTTATTCGGGGATCAGCCCCAGCATTTT
>16|TRBJ2-2|.|TRBD2|TRBV7-6
CASRDPAGAGTGELFF
TGTGCCAGCAGGGACCCGGCGGGAGCAGGCACCGGGGAGCTGTTTTTT
>16|TRBJ2-1|.|TRBD2|TRBV25-1
CASSLRTSHSYNEQFF
TGTGCCAGCAGTCTTCGGACTAGCCATTCCTACAATGAGCAGTTCTTC
>17|TRBJ2-2|.|TRBD1|TRBV19
CASSIEGTGSNTGELFF
TGTGCCAGTAGTATAGAGGGGACAGGGTCGAACACCGGGGAGCTGTTTTTT